One T cell receptor (beta chain) is described in this entry. This entry is derived from a study of blood T cell repertoires in COVID-19. As for the study in general: The United States, Italy and Spain were the sources of the acute and convalescent COVID-19 samples. The analysed material was cDNA or gDNA that came from T cells, B-cell-depleted T cells, or PBMCs.

In the original workflow: The assay estimated nucleated cells by amplifying reference gene primers. Generated by immunoSEQ multiplex PCR, the TCRdb table keeps only in-frame clones and is missing some. V, J and clone size are taken as reported in that table, and D and trimming were inferred from the DNA itself. Here the sample spans approximately 42,000 clones, roughly 73% being singletons. V lost 8 bases and J lost 2, with 12 bases in between. The CDR3 length is 13 residues. CDR1 is MNHEY and CDR2 is SMNVEV in the germline V gene (reference sequence). V is TRBV27 and J is TRBJ1-1; unclear D gene. The TCR sequence derives from a man aged 80 or over with acute or convalescent COVID-19. The sequencing sample was made of peripheral blood. DNA for the CDR3: TGTGCCAGCCAACGGGGTGTAAACACTGAAGCTTTCTTT. Residues: CASQRGVNTEAFF.